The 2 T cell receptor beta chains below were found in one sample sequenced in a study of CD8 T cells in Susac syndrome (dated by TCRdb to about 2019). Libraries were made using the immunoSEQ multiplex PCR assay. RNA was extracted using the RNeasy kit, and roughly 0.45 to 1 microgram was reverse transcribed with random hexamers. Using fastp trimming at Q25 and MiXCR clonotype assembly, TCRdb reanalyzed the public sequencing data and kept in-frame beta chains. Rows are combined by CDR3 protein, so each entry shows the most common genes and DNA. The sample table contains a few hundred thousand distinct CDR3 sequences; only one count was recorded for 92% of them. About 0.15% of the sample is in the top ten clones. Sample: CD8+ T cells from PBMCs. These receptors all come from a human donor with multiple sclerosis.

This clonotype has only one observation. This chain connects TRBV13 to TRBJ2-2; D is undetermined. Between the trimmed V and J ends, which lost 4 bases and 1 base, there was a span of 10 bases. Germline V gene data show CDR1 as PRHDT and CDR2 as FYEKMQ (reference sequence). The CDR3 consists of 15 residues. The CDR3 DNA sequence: TGTGCCAGCAGCTCACGGACGGTGAACACCGGGGAGCTGTTTTTT. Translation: CASSSRTVNTGELFF.

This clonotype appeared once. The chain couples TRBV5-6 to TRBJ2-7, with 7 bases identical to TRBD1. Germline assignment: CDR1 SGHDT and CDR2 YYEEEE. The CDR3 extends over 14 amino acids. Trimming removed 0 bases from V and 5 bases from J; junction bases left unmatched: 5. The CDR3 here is CASSLGTGVHEQYF. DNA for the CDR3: TGTGCCAGCAGCTTGGGCACAGGGGTCCACGAGCAGTACTTC.